A selection of T cell receptor beta chains follows, all from one sample in a study of CD8 T cells in ankylosing spondylitis. TCRdb analysed the 5' RACE reads with MiXCR anew, one entry per CDR3 protein. This table has some 15,000 distinct CDR3 sequences, 7.5% to 9.5% appearing once. The sequenced sample consisted of blood. The receptor set was obtained from a male donor with ankylosing spondylitis or in good health (not recorded which). Each CDR3 is given with its conserved first and last residue. Fields, in order: V gene, J gene, clone size, D gene, CDR3 DNA, CDR3 protein. The D gene is left open where the match is weak. Size values are once, few and many counts, or a class for expanded clones, and some rows have none.

>TRBV2|TRBJ2-3|many|.
TGTGCCAGCAGCGTGGGCTATACGCAGTATTTT
CASSVGYTQYF
>TRBV6-2/TRBV6-3|TRBJ1-5|.|TRBD1
TGTGCCAGCAGCGCGACAGGGCGGAGCAATCAGCCCCAGCATTTT
CASSATGRSNQPQHF
>TRBV20-1|TRBJ1-3|many|.
TGCAGTGCTAGAGACCGGGCCGGGGAGTCTGGAAACACCATATATTTT
CSARDRAGESGNTIYF
>TRBV7-9|TRBJ1-4|many|TRBD1
TGTGCCAGCAGCTTAAAGCCGGGACAGGGGAACGAAAAACTGTTTTTT
CASSLKPGQGNEKLFF
>TRBV27|TRBJ2-7|many|.
TGTGCCAGCAGTTTTACCAGGAGTACCTACGAGCAGTACTTC
CASSFTRSTYEQYF
>TRBV20-1|TRBJ2-3|few|TRBD2
TGCAGTGCGATAAGCGGGAGGGGCGACACAGATACGCAGTATTTT
CSAISGRGDTDTQYF
>TRBV7-2|TRBJ2-5|many|TRBD2
TGTGCCAGCAGCTTATCTAGCGGCGGCGGGGAGACCCAGTACTTC
CASSLSSGGGETQYF
>TRBV28|TRBJ1-1|.|.
TGTGCCAGCGGCCTCGGGCAGATGAACACTGAAGCTTTCTTT
CASGLGQMNTEAFF
>TRBV20-1|TRBJ1-4|few|TRBD1
TGCAGTGCGGAGGGGGCGGTGGGAACTAATGAAAAACTGTTTTTT
CSAEGAVGTNEKLFF
>TRBV6-1|TRBJ2-1|.|TRBD2
TGTGCCAGTGAGCTAGCGGGAGCCCTCTCCTACAATGAGCAGTTCTTC
CASELAGALSYNEQFF
>TRBV20-1|TRBJ1-6|many|.
TGCAGTGCCCTCCGGGGAGACAGACGGACCTATGATTCACCCCTCCACTTT
CSALRGDRRTYDSPLHF
>TRBV20-1|TRBJ2-1|.|TRBD2
TGCAGTGCTAGAGGGCGGGGGGGCCTCGATGAGCAGTTCTTC
CSARGRGGLDEQFF
>TRBV6-5|TRBJ2-7|many|.
TGTGCCAGCAGTTACTCGCCCGGTTCCTACGAGCAGTACTTC
CASSYSPGSYEQYF
>TRBV28|TRBJ2-7|.|.
TGTGCCAGCAGAAGCCCCGGTGCAGACTCAACCTACGAGCAGTACTTC
CASRSPGADSTYEQYF
>TRBV20-1|TRBJ2-5|many|.
TGCAGTGCTAGAGATGAAGAGGGGCAACAAGAGACCCAGTACTTC
CSARDEEGQQETQYF
>TRBV20-1|TRBJ2-6|.|.
TGCAGTGCTATAGAGTCCGGACCCTCTGGGGCCAACGTCCTGACTTTC
CSAIESGPSGANVLTF
>TRBV6-5|TRBJ2-2|.|.
TGTGCCAGCAGTTGGACCTCGGGCACCGGGGAGCTGTTTTTT
CASSWTSGTGELFF
>TRBV2|TRBJ2-2|.|.
TGTGCCAGCAGTGGACAGAACACCGGGGAGCTGTTTTTT
CASSGQNTGELFF